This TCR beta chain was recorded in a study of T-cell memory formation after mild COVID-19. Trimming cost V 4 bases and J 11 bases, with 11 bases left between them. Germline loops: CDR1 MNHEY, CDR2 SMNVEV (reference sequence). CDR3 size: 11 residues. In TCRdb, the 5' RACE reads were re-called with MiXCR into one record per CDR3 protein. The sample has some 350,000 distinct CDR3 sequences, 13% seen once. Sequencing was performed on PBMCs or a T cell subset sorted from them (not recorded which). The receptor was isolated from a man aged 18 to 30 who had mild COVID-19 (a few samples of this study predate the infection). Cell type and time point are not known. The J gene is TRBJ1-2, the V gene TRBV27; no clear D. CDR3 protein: CASSSDGRYTF. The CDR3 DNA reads TGTGCCAGCAGTTCGGATGGTCGTTACACCTTC.